Listed below are T cell receptor beta chains from one sample, sequenced in a study of cytotoxic CD8 clonotypes in ibrutinib-treated CLL. Measured with immunoSEQ multiplex PCR; TCRdb has only the in-frame clones, and not every one. The sample comprises roughly 250,000 clones, 60% to 75% of which are singletons, and about 16% rests with the top ten. This specimen consisted of PBMCs, obtained after 24 months of ibrutinib treatment. These receptors all come from a human donor with chronic lymphocytic leukemia. Each CDR3 is given with its conserved first and last residue. The D gene is left open where the match is weak. Clone size is stated in some rows and not others, as once, few, many or a class when expanded.

DNA	CDR3	size	D	V	J
TGCGCCAGCAGCTTGGCTGGCAGAGCTGCGAACACCGGGGAGCTGTTTTTT	CASSLAGRAANTGELFF	-	-	TRBV5-1	TRBJ2-2
TGCGCCAGCAGACCCCTCAGCGTTCCTAGCGAGACCCAGTACTTC	CASRPLSVPSETQYF	few	-	TRBV23-1	TRBJ2-5
TGTGCCAGCACCTGGGCAACGGGAAGGGTCGGGGAGCTGTTTTTT	CASTWATGRVGELFF	-	-	TRBV28	TRBJ2-2
TGCGCCAGCAGCCCAACAGGGTCTGGGGCCAACGTCCTGACTTTC	CASSPTGSGANVLTF	-	-	TRBV5-1	TRBJ2-6
TGTGCCAGCAGCTTGTTTACGGGACTAGCGGAAGAGACCCAGTACTTC	CASSLFTGLAEETQYF	-	TRBD2	TRBV5-4	TRBJ2-5
TGTGCCAGCAGCTTAGGCCCACAGGGTAACAATCAGCCCCAGCATTTT	CASSLGPQGNNQPQHF	-	-	TRBV7-8	TRBJ1-5
TGTGCCAGCAGTGTGGGGCGCTCTGGAAACACCATATATTTT	CASSVGRSGNTIYF	-	-	TRBV2	TRBJ1-3
TGTGCCAGCAGTCCTGGGACATGGAATGGTGAGCAGTACTTC	CASSPGTWNGEQYF	-	-	TRBV7-9	TRBJ2-7
TGCGCCAGCGGCCGTGAACTAGCCTACGAGCAGTACTTC	CASGRELAYEQYF	-	-	TRBV10-2	TRBJ2-7
TGCGCCAGCAGCTCGGGACAGGGTTCTGGGGAGCTGTTTTTT	CASSSGQGSGELFF	-	TRBD1	TRBV5-1	TRBJ2-2
TGTGCCAGCACACCAGGGCAGAATACATATGGCTACACCTTC	CASTPGQNTYGYTF	-	-	TRBV28	TRBJ1-2
TGTGCCAGCAGCCAAGTGCAGGGGATCCAACCCCAGCCCCAGCATTTT	CASSQVQGIQPQPQHF	-	-	TRBV4-2	TRBJ1-5
TGTGCCAGCAGCTTAAGTTGGACAGAAGACTATGGCTACACCTTC	CASSLSWTEDYGYTF	-	-	TRBV7-9	TRBJ1-2
TGTGCCAGCAGCCACCTAGGAGGGACTATAAGCACAGATACGCAGTATTTT	CASSHLGGTISTDTQYF	-	TRBD2	TRBV4-2	TRBJ2-3
TGCGCCAGCAGCCCTACAGGACAGGGGAATGAAAAACTGTTTTTT	CASSPTGQGNEKLFF	-	TRBD1	TRBV5-1	TRBJ1-4
TGTGCCAGCAGCTTAGATGGTCACTCTGGGGCCAACGTCCTGACTTTC	CASSLDGHSGANVLTF	-	-	TRBV7-3	TRBJ2-6
TGTGCCAGCAGTTACACAGGGCTGACTAATGAAAAACTGTTTTTT	CASSYTGLTNEKLFF	-	-	TRBV6-5	TRBJ1-4
TGTGCCAGCAGCGTCGCCACAGGGGTTAATGAAAAACTGTTTTTT	CASSVATGVNEKLFF	-	TRBD1	TRBV9	TRBJ1-4
TGTGCCAGCAGTGAATTTAGCGGCCAGGGGAAGGAGGCCAAAAACATTCAGTACTTC	CASSEFSGQGKEAKNIQYF	few	-	TRBV6-1	TRBJ2-4
TGTGCCAGCAGTCCCCAGACTAGCGTGTTTTTCGGTGAGCAGTTCTTC	CASSPQTSVFFGEQFF	few	TRBD2	TRBV27	TRBJ2-1
TGTGCCAGCAGTTTTATGGGCAATCAGCCCCAGCATTTT	CASSFMGNQPQHF	once	-	TRBV27	TRBJ1-5
TGCGCCAGCAGCTTGGGCGGGTACTACTACGAGCAGTACTTC	CASSLGGYYYEQYF	-	-	TRBV5-1	TRBJ2-7
TGTGCCAGTAGTATGGACACCACCTATGGCTACACCTTC	CASSMDTTYGYTF	-	-	TRBV19	TRBJ1-2
TGTGCCAGCAGTTTAAGGGCGGGCCAGTCCTACAATGAGCAGTTCTTC	CASSLRAGQSYNEQFF	-	-	TRBV28	TRBJ2-1
TGTGCCAGCAGTTATATTGGGACAGGGGACGAAAAACTGTTTTTT	CASSYIGTGDEKLFF	once	TRBD1	TRBV6-6	TRBJ1-4
TGTGCCAGCAGCCCTAGCGGGAGTTGGGGCAATGAGCAGTTCTTC	CASSPSGSWGNEQFF	-	TRBD2	TRBV11-2	TRBJ2-1
TGTGCCTGGAGTGCCCAACAGGGATTGGGATACGAGCAGTACTTC	CAWSAQQGLGYEQYF	-	-	TRBV30	TRBJ2-7
TGTGCCAGCAGCCCCGGGCCCTGGACCTACGGCTACACCTTC	CASSPGPWTYGYTF	few	-	TRBV6-5	TRBJ1-2
TGTGCCAGCAGATACACAGGGGGGGGAAACACCATATATTTT	CASRYTGGGNTIYF	-	TRBD1	TRBV13	TRBJ1-3
TGTGCCAGCTCCACCGGGGGAGGGGAAGATACGCAGTATTTT	CASSTGGGEDTQYF	-	TRBD2	TRBV7-9	TRBJ2-3
TGTGCAGCATCGAGGGGGTACAGGAACACTGAAGCTTTCTTT	CAASRGYRNTEAFF	-	-	TRBV19	TRBJ1-1
TGTGCCAGCAGTGGGGGCGGGAGGGCCGGCACAGATACGCAGTATTTT	CASSGGGRAGTDTQYF	-	TRBD2	TRBV2	TRBJ2-3
TGTGCCAGTGAGGCCTCCTTGGGCTATGGCTACACCTTC	CASEASLGYGYTF	-	-	TRBV19	TRBJ1-2
TGTGCCAGCAAAAGGGGCCGGACAGATCCCCACGAGCAGTACTTC	CASKRGRTDPHEQYF	-	-	TRBV6-5	TRBJ2-7
TGTGCCAGCAGCGCAGAAACTGAAGCTTTCTTT	CASSAETEAFF	-	-	TRBV9	TRBJ1-1
TGTGCCTGGAGTGGTCCACGGCTGGGGCAAGAGACCCAGTACTTC	CAWSGPRLGQETQYF	-	-	TRBV30	TRBJ2-5
TGCAGCGTTGCAGTTTCTGGAAACACCATATATTTT	CSVAVSGNTIYF	-	-	TRBV29-1	TRBJ1-3
TGCAGTGTAACGCGTGGACTCTTC	CSVTRGLF	-	-	TRBV20-1	TRBJ2-1
TGTGCCAGCTCACCCTCGGCAGTACAAGAGACCCAGTACTTC	CASSPSAVQETQYF	-	-	TRBV18	TRBJ2-5
TGTGCCAGCAGCTGGGAGTACAGGGACCAAGAGACCCAGTACTTC	CASSWEYRDQETQYF	-	-	TRBV5-4	TRBJ2-5
TGCAGCGTGGACAGGGGTGGTCAGCCCCAGCATTTT	CSVDRGGQPQHF	-	TRBD1	TRBV29-1	TRBJ1-5
TGTGCCAGCAGCCTAAATCCCTCAGCGCACACTGAAGCTTTCTTT	CASSLNPSAHTEAFF	once	-	TRBV7-3	TRBJ1-1
TGCGCCAGCAGCTATGGAGGACAATCTGGGGCCAACGTCCTGACTTTC	CASSYGGQSGANVLTF	-	-	TRBV5-1	TRBJ2-6
TGTGCCAGCAGCCTTACCTCCGGGCCTTTTTCTTACGAGCAGTACTTC	CASSLTSGPFSYEQYF	-	-	TRBV7-8	TRBJ2-7
TGTGCCAGCAGCTCCCGGACAGGGGATCAGCCCCAGCATTTT	CASSSRTGDQPQHF	-	TRBD1	TRBV5-8	TRBJ1-5
TGTGCCAGTAGTATATCGAGCGGGCAAGAGACCCAGTACTTC	CASSISSGQETQYF	-	-	TRBV19	TRBJ2-5
TGCAGCGTTGGGTTAGCGGGGGAGCAGTTCTTC	CSVGLAGEQFF	few	TRBD2	TRBV29-1	TRBJ2-1
TGTGCCAGCTCACCCCTTCGTTCTGGGGCCAACGTCCTGACTTTC	CASSPLRSGANVLTF	-	-	TRBV18	TRBJ2-6
TGTGCCAGCAGCTTGGAGCGTGTGATCTACGAGCAGTACTTC	CASSLERVIYEQYF	-	-	TRBV5-5	TRBJ2-7
TGTGCCAGCAGTTTGACCACCGGGGAGCTGTTTTTT	CASSLTTGELFF	-	-	TRBV28	TRBJ2-2
TGTGCCAGCAGCTTGGAAGGGGTAGATACGCAGTATTTT	CASSLEGVDTQYF	-	-	TRBV5-5	TRBJ2-3
TGTGCCAGCAGTTACAGCGGGGAAAACATTCAGTACTTC	CASSYSGENIQYF	-	TRBD2	TRBV6-6	TRBJ2-4
TGTGCCAGCAGTGAGGGCAGGGCCGAATCTAACTATGGCTACACCTTC	CASSEGRAESNYGYTF	few	-	TRBV2	TRBJ1-2
TGTGCCAGTAGTATATTGGAGGACGGCTACACCTTC	CASSILEDGYTF	-	-	TRBV19	TRBJ1-2
TGTGCCAGCAGCCCCAACAGGGGCCCAGATGGCTACACCTTC	CASSPNRGPDGYTF	-	TRBD1	TRBV27	TRBJ1-2
TGTGCCAGCAGCCGAATAACAGGGTTGCAAGAGCAGTACTTC	CASSRITGLQEQYF	many	-	TRBV14	TRBJ2-7
TGTGCCAGCAGCCGCTACGGGGAGCTGTTTTTT	CASSRYGELFF	once	-	TRBV9	TRBJ2-2
TGTGCCAGCAGTGAAAGTGGGCAGAGCTATCAGCCCCAGCATTTT	CASSESGQSYQPQHF	-	-	TRBV2	TRBJ1-5
TGCAGCGTTGATACGGGGAGCGGCAATCAGCCCCAGCATTTT	CSVDTGSGNQPQHF	-	-	TRBV29-1	TRBJ1-5
TGCGCCAGCAGCCAAGAGGTGACAGGGGGCGAGCAGTACTTC	CASSQEVTGGEQYF	-	TRBD1	TRBV4-1	TRBJ2-7